This T cell receptor beta chain is from a study of spatial heterogeneity in lung cancer. This CDR3 is built from 17 residues. CDR1 and CDR2 from the germline V gene are LGHNA and YSLEER. After removal of 0 bases from V and 3 bases from J, the junction contained 3 bases not matched to a gene. TCRdb reprocessed the 5' RACE reads with MiXCR, giving one entry per CDR3 protein. The data contain about 85,000 distinct CDR3 sequences, more than 15% of them singletons. The time point denotes: sample taken at primary tumor resection. The sequenced material consisted of unsorted whole RNA from tumor, nontumor lung or frozen PBMC.

The genes are TRBV4-3 and TRBJ1-3; 12 nucleotides align to TRBD1. The material was PBMCs, obtained at surgery. The origin of this receptor is a male donor with early-stage non-small cell lung cancer. The CDR3 reads CASSQDGTGGHGNTIYF. For the CDR3, the DNA is TGCGCCAGCAGCCAAGACGGGACAGGGGGCCATGGAAACACCATATATTTT.